This T cell receptor beta chain was documented in a study of lymphopenia after photon versus proton radiotherapy (dated by TCRdb to between 2018 and 2021). Background on the whole study: The immunological effects of photon versus proton radiation therapy were compared in patients with gastrointestinal tumors who developed high-grade lymphopenia. The goal of the study was to describe how the two radiation modalities differ in their effects on the immune system. The cohort included under 25 patients with gastrointestinal tumors who developed lymphopenia after receiving either photon or proton therapy. What the study reported, not specific to this receptor: The survival association was examined only in patients who died, and the authors described better survival with proton therapy as a possibility, not as a demonstrated result. After the lymphocyte count nadir, photon-treated repertoires showed oligoclonal expansion, especially of CD8+ Temra cells, which drove the drop in diversity. During treatment, patients who received proton therapy stayed relatively stable, whereas patients who received photon therapy lost naive T cells and TCR diversity and gained effector/memory populations. Across the cohort, a larger post-nadir drop in TCR diversity was inversely correlated with overall survival time among patients who died.

CDR1 and CDR2 are drawn from the germline V gene: SNHLY, FYNNEI. Relative to germline, V is 5 bases shorter and J is 1 base shorter, with 8 bases between their ends. Inclusive of the bounding cysteine and phenylalanine, the CDR3 is 13 residues long. Just CDR3 DNA is preserved here, 39 bases in frame from base 1. Receptor amplification or capture employed the immunoSEQ multiplex PCR assay. T cell repertoires were profiled with deep sequencing of rearranged TCR beta loci together with multiparametric flow cytometry. TCRdb took over this immuneACCESS table, retaining in-frame rearrangements with V and J assigned. Such tables are incomplete; in checked studies, under half of the missing clones stem from an unresolved V gene, and the remainder is unexplained. Present in this sample are 7,000 to 9,000 clones, almost 90% of which were seen just once. The ten most abundant clones make up roughly 20% of the sample.

As to this clone: What this receptor recognizes is not known. Base qualities are not provided; no much larger clone lies one nucleotide away.

The clonotype originates from a man older than 75 with cholangiocarcinoma. This chain joins TRBV2 to TRBJ1-1; no D gene can be assigned with confidence. Specimen: peripheral blood, collected from a patient treated with photon-based radiotherapy. CDR3 loop: CASSPTQNTEAFF. The nucleotide sequence is given as TGTGCCAGCAGTCCGACACAGAACACTGAAGCTTTCTTT.